The 19 T cell receptor beta chains below were found in one sample sequenced in a study of blood T cell repertoires in COVID-19. Clones were sequenced by immunoSEQ multiplex PCR, and TCRdb holds only the in-frame ones, with some missing. The sample holds 200,000 to 250,000 clones; 70% to 90% are singletons and the top ten take 2% to 3%. The specimen sequenced was peripheral blood. The receptors come from a woman aged 70-85 years with COVID-19, enrolled during active disease.

V is TRBV7-2 and J is TRBJ1-1; unclear D gene. The CDR3 runs 15 residues. Trimming pared 0 bases from V and 1 base from J, leaving 9 bases between. The germline CDR1 and CDR2 sequences are SGHTA and FQGNSA. The CDR3 sequence: CASSLAAAPNTEAFF. CDR3 DNA sequence: TGTGCCAGCAGCTTAGCGGCGGCCCCGAACACTGAAGCTTTCTTT.

The J gene is TRBJ1-6, the V gene TRBV2; D uncertain. The V end lost 3 bases, the J end lost 7 bases, and 16 bases lay between the germline ends. The CDR3 consists of 16 residues. Germline CDR1 and CDR2: SNHLY and FYNNEI. The CDR3 loop is CASSELPGPENSPLHF. CDR3 in DNA: TGTGCCAGCAGTGAGTTACCGGGTCCCGAGAATTCACCCCTCCACTTT.

The gene calls are TRBV11-2 and TRBJ2-1; 7 nucleotides agree with TRBD2. The germline V gene has CDR1 SGHAT and CDR2 FQNNGV. The V and J ends lost 4 bases and 10 bases, in that order; junction bases with no gene match: 16. The CDR3 extends over 16 amino acids. The CDR3 loop reads CASSSVAGGDLGEQFF. In DNA form, the CDR3 reads TGTGCCAGCAGCTCCGTAGCGGGCGGGGACCTAGGGGAGCAGTTCTTC.

This rearrangement joins TRBV30 to TRBJ1-2; 7 bases line up with TRBD1. Germline CDR1 and CDR2: GTSNPN and SVGIG (reference sequence). The CDR3 contains 14 residues. V was clipped by 3 bases and J by 7 bases; unmatched bases: 11. CDR3 in amino acids: CAWRPGTEGFGYTF. The CDR3 coding sequence is TGTGCCTGGAGGCCCGGGACAGAAGGGTTTGGCTACACCTTC.

The chain uses TRBV18 and TRBJ1-1; TRBD1 might be the D (6 bases). The CDR3 runs to 14 residues. The V end lost 2 bases, the J end lost 8 bases, and 15 bases lay between the germline ends. CDR1 and CDR2 from the germline V gene are KGHSH and LQKENI. Here the CDR3 reads CASSPTSQGVEAFF. Written as DNA, the CDR3 is TGTGCCAGCTCACCAACTTCACAGGGTGTAGAAGCTTTCTTT. The full variable domain, with the rest looked up from reference TRBV18 and TRBJ1-1, is NAGVMQNPRHLVRRRGQEARLRCSPMKGHSHVYWYRQLPEEGLKFMVYLQKENIIDESGMPKERFSAEFPKEGPSILRIQQVVRGDSAAYFCASSPTSQGVEAFFGQGTRLTVV.

The rearrangement joins TRBV12-3 or TRBV12-4 to TRBJ1-5, with TRBD1 matching over 10 bases. The length of the CDR3 is 12 residues. The V gene end was trimmed by 9 bases and the J gene end by 7 bases; junction bases not matched to a gene: 3. The CDR3, as DNA: TGTGCCAGTCGACAGGGGGCCCAGCCCCAGCATTTT. It encodes CASRQGAQPQHF.

The chain recombines TRBV11-2 with TRBJ2-1; TRBD2 matches at 7 bases. V shed 5 bases, J shed 9 bases, and the junction held 13 bases outside the gene matches. Germline CDR1 and CDR2: SGHAT and FQNNGV. This CDR3 spans 15 amino acids. This chain's CDR3 is CASSLGTNPTLEQFF. The DNA of the CDR3 is TGTGCCAGCAGCCTCGGGACTAACCCCACCCTTGAGCAGTTCTTC.

The chain has TRBV7-9 and TRBJ1-1; a possible D gene is TRBD1 (5 bases). CDR3 length: 15 residues. CDR1 is SEHNR, CDR2 FQNEAQ, per germline (reference sequence). Trimming pared 6 bases from V and 0 bases from J, leaving 14 bases between. The DNA of the CDR3 is TGTGCCAGCAGGCGCGGGGGATCCATGAACACTGAAGCTTTCTTT. Translating gives CASRRGGSMNTEAFF.

The chain joins TRBV3-1 (or the pseudogene TRBV3-2) to TRBJ2-3; TRBD2 might be the D (6 bases). The CDR3 is 16 residues long. The V and J ends lost 6 bases and 2 bases respectively, with 18 bases between them. Germline CDR1 and CDR2: LGHDT and YNNKEL (reference sequence). CDR3 amino acids: CASRGLVGGPTDTQYF. The CDR3, as DNA: TGTGCCAGCAGGGGTCTGGTGGGGGGTCCCACAGATACGCAGTATTTT.

V is TRBV3-1 (or the pseudogene TRBV3-2) and J is TRBJ1-3; possible D gene TRBD1, 5 bases. The CDR3 has 17 amino acids. V was shortened by 5 bases and J by 4 bases, with 21 bases between the two germline ends. The germline V gene has CDR1 LGHDT and CDR2 YNNKEL (reference sequence). This CDR3 reads CASSAGLVRLGGNTIYF. CDR3 nucleotide sequence: TGTGCCAGCAGCGCAGGGCTGGTGCGGCTTGGGGGAAACACCATATATTTT.

The rearrangement uses TRBV6-6 and TRBJ2-7, with 8 nucleotides matching TRBD2. This CDR3 is built from 14 residues. Per the germline V gene, CDR1 is MNHNY and CDR2 is SVGAGI (reference sequence). V dropped 4 bases and J dropped 4; count of bases not matched to a gene: 6. In DNA, the CDR3 is TGTGCCAGCAGTTTAATGCGGGAGGATTACGAGCAGTACTTC. It yields the protein CASSLMREDYEQYF.

The V call is TRBV11-3, the J call TRBJ2-2; 13 nucleotides align to TRBD2. The CDR3 loop spans 17 amino acids. The J segment lost 8 bases and the V segment lost 4 bases, leaving 10 bases of the junction unmatched. Germline CDR1 reads SGHNT; CDR2 reads YENEEA. The CDR3 spells CASSWTSGSSGAGELFF. CDR3 bases: TGTGCCAGCAGCTGGACTAGCGGGAGTTCGGGCGCGGGGGAGCTGTTTTTT.

The chain joins TRBV25-1 to TRBJ1-2, with 11 bases lining up with TRBD1. CDR1 is MGHDK, CDR2 SYGVNS, per germline. V trimming: 6 bases; J trimming: 6 bases; junction bases outside the gene matches: 12. The CDR3 has 16 residues. The CDR3 loop reads CASRETGTGGYNGYTF. The CDR3 coding sequence is TGTGCCAGCAGGGAGACCGGGACAGGGGGGTATAATGGCTACACCTTC.

The gene calls are TRBV5-1 and TRBJ2-7; D is undetermined. The CDR3 loop spans 12 amino acids. Trimming pared 0 bases from V and 5 bases from J, leaving 6 bases between. Germline CDR1 and CDR2: SGHRS and YFSETQ. The DNA of the CDR3 is TGCGCCAGCAGCTTGGGTGGGCACGAGCAGTACTTC. Amino acid sequence: CASSLGGHEQYF.

The chain uses TRBV5-1 and TRBJ2-7; unclear D gene. The CDR3 covers 13 residues. CDR1 is SGHRS, CDR2 YFSETQ, per germline. The V end lost 0 bases, the J end lost 2 bases, and 6 bases lay between the germline ends. The CDR3 bases are TGCGCCAGCAGCTTGGGAGAGCCCTACGAGCAGTACTTC. Its translation: CASSLGEPYEQYF.

This clone was picked up a small number of times. The chain has TRBV9 and TRBJ2-7; 8 nucleotides align to TRBD1. The V gene's germline CDR1 is SGDLS and CDR2 YYNGEE. V was pared by 0 bases and J by 6 bases, with 8 bases of the junction left unmatched. This CDR3 region has 15 residues. The CDR3 is CASSVGLDRVGEQYF. CDR3 DNA sequence: TGTGCCAGCAGCGTAGGCTTGGACAGGGTAGGCGAGCAGTACTTC.

The chain employs TRBV30 and TRBJ1-1; D gene uncertain. V lost 0 bases and J 3 bases, leaving 14 bases between the germline ends. Germline CDR1 reads GTSNPN; CDR2 reads SVGIG (reference sequence). The CDR3 extends over 15 amino acids. The DNA of the CDR3 is TGTGCCTGGAGTGTTCCCCCGGAAGCGTACACTGAAGCTTTCTTT. Translating gives CAWSVPPEAYTEAFF. The full variable domain, with the rest looked up from reference TRBV30 and TRBJ1-1, is SQTIHQWPATLVQPVGSPLSLECTVEGTSNPNLYWYRQAAGRGLQLLFYSVGIGQISSEVPQNLSASRPQDRQFILSSKKLLLSDSGFYLCAWSVPPEAYTEAFFGQGTRLTVV.

This clone was detected once. The chain employs TRBV9 and TRBJ2-5, with 8 bases fitting TRBD1. J lost 4 bases, V lost 4 bases, and 9 bases had no gene match. The CDR3 covers 15 residues. Germline V gene lookup returns CDR1 SGDLS and CDR2 YYNGEE. CDR3 bases: TGTGCCAGCAGCTTAGGGGCAGGGGGCCGAGAGACCCAGTACTTC. This codes for CASSLGAGGRETQYF.

Concerning this clone: This may arise from a read error, as a much more abundant clone is one base away. V and J are TRBV7-2 and TRBJ2-2, with D perhaps TRBD1 (5 bases). Germline V gene data show CDR1 as SGHTA and CDR2 as FQGNSA. The CDR3 totals 14 residues. V was shortened by 1 base and J by 3 bases, with 6 bases between the two germline ends. CDR3 protein: CASSLVGDTGELFF. The CDR3 region has the DNA TGTGCCAGCAGCTTAGTAGGGGACACCGGGGAGCTGTTTTTT.